This is a list of T cell receptor beta chains from one sample in a study of blood T cell repertoires in COVID-19. Repertoires were generated with immunoSEQ multiplex PCR, while TCRdb's copy carries only in-frame clones and drops some. The table lists tens of thousands of clones, about 85% of them singletons. The sequenced material came from peripheral blood. The receptors come from a human donor in a cohort sampled during active COVID-19. CDR3s include the opening cysteine and the closing phenylalanine or tryptophan. The D gene is left open where the match is weak. A row's size may be missing; if present it is once, few, many or a size class.

j_gene | v_gene | d_gene | abundance | CDR3nt | CDR3aa
TRBJ1-2 | TRBV3-1/TRBV3-2 | NA | NA | TGTGCCAGCAGCCACACAGGGATGGACGGCTACACCTTC | CASSHTGMDGYTF
TRBJ1-5 | TRBV7-9 | NA | NA | TGTGCCAGCAGCGAACTAGGGCAGCCCCAGCATTTT | CASSELGQPQHF
TRBJ2-7 | TRBV29-1 | NA | once | TGCAGCGTAATGACACAGGGATACTCCTACGAGCAGTACTTC | CSVMTQGYSYEQYF
TRBJ2-3 | TRBV7-3 | TRBD2 | once | TGTGCCAGCAGCCTCCAGACTAGCGGGGGGGCCCATACGCAGTATTTT | CASSLQTSGGAHTQYF
TRBJ2-7 | TRBV28 | NA | NA | TGTGCCAGCTTCACAGTTATCCACGAGCAGTACTTC | CASFTVIHEQYF
TRBJ1-1 | TRBV6-5 | NA | NA | TGTGCCAGCAGACCCCAGGGTGCGAGCACTGAAGCTTTCTTT | CASRPQGASTEAFF
TRBJ1-3 | TRBV5-1 | NA | NA | TGCGCCAGCAGCTTGGTTCCTTCCTACGGCTCTGGAAACACCATATATTTT | CASSLVPSYGSGNTIYF
TRBJ2-7 | TRBV19 | TRBD2 | NA | TGTGCCAGTAGTATGGGGCGGACTAGCGGGACCCCCTACGAGCAGTACTTC | CASSMGRTSGTPYEQYF
TRBJ2-3 | TRBV3-1/TRBV3-2 | NA | NA | TGTGCCAGCAGCCAAGTAATAACCGCGAGAGATACGCAGTATTTT | CASSQVITARDTQYF
TRBJ2-5 | TRBV5-4 | TRBD1 | NA | TGTGCCAGCAGCAACACACCGGGACAGGGGGTGGAGACCCAGTACTTC | CASSNTPGQGVETQYF
TRBJ2-7 | TRBV7-9 | TRBD2 | NA | TGTGCCAGCAGCTCCGGACTAGCGGGGGGCTACGAGCAGTACTTC | CASSSGLAGGYEQYF
TRBJ1-1 | TRBV6-2/TRBV6-3 | TRBD1 | NA | TGTGCCAGCAGTTCCCCGGGACAGGGAAGAGACACTGAAGCTTTCTTT | CASSSPGQGRDTEAFF
TRBJ2-7 | TRBV28 | TRBD1 | NA | TGTGCCAGCAGGAGTTCCGGGACAGGAGCCTACGAGCAGTACTTC | CASRSSGTGAYEQYF
TRBJ2-2 | TRBV7-3 | TRBD2 | once | TGTGCCAGCAGCTCCTTTGGTGTAGCGGGAGGCACCGGGGAGCTGTTTTTT | CASSSFGVAGGTGELFF
TRBJ2-1 | TRBV7-2 | TRBD2 | NA | TGTGCCAGCAGCTCCCGAGGAGCGGGGGGCAATGAGCAGTTCTTC | CASSSRGAGGNEQFF
TRBJ2-1 | TRBV2 | TRBD2 | NA | TGTGCCAGCAGTTTCATTAGCGGGAGTCGTGAGCAGTTCTTC | CASSFISGSREQFF
TRBJ2-7 | TRBV29-1 | NA | once | TGCAGCGTTGCACGAGACAAGCAATCTATCTACGAGCAGTACTTC | CSVARDKQSIYEQYF